These 30 T cell receptor beta chains were all obtained from the same sample, sequenced in a study of cytomegalovirus exposure and HLA in healthy donors (dated by TCRdb to about 2017). The method behind the library was the immunoSEQ multiplex PCR assay. The multiplex PCR relied on a mix of 60 forward primers for TCR Vbeta segments and 13 reverse primers for TCR Jbeta segments. In TCRdb, the immuneACCESS table is reduced to in-frame sequences with V and J assigned. These tables do not hold every clone; where another copy was compared, an unresolved V gene accounts for under half, and the others remain unexplained. In this sample the table shows hundreds of thousands of clones, about 80% of which occur a single time. The ten largest clones add up to around 15% of the sample. Sequenced sample: PBMCs. These receptors were collected from a man aged 40-49 years in good health and CMV-seronegative.

The CDR3 DNA is TGTGCCTGGAGTGTATACTTCCACAATGAGCAGTTCTTC. Protein product: CAWSVYFHNEQFF. The V call is TRBV30, the J call TRBJ2-1, with D unresolved. V was cut by 0 bases and J by 5 bases, with 8 bases left in between. This CDR3 is 13 amino acids long. Per germline, CDR1 GTSNPN and CDR2 SVGIG (reference sequence).

V gene TRBV4-2 combines with J gene TRBJ1-5; D is unclear. Trimming removed 0 bases at V and 7 bases at J, with 7 bases between. The CDR3 consists of 13 residues. The germline V gene has CDR1 LGHNA and CDR2 YNFKEQ. The CDR3 is CASSQDRGQPQHF. The CDR3 region has the DNA TGTGCCAGCAGCCAAGATAGAGGACAGCCCCAGCATTTT.

The chain couples TRBV4-3 to TRBJ1-1; D is ambiguous. The length of the CDR3 is 15 residues. The germline V gene encodes CDR1 LGHNA and CDR2 YSLEER. Trimming pared 0 bases from V and 4 bases from J, leaving 12 bases between. The DNA for the CDR3 is TGCGCCAGCAGCCAAGATATAGGTCCGGGCACTGAAGCTTTCTTT. Translated, it gives CASSQDIGPGTEAFF.

This clone was seen many times. CDR3 in DNA: TGTGCCAGCAGTTTGTCGGTGGACAGCTATAATGAAAAACTGTTTTTT. Translation gives CASSLSVDSYNEKLFF. The chain couples TRBV28 to TRBJ1-4; tentative D call: TRBD1 (6 bases). This CDR3 spans 16 amino acids. Trimming pared 3 bases from V and 4 bases from J, leaving 15 bases between. Germline values: CDR1 MDHEN, CDR2 SYDVKM.

This clone was picked up a small number of times. V gene TRBV30 combines with J gene TRBJ1-1, with 7 bases identical to TRBD1. Unmatched junction bases numbered 4, after V lost 2 bases and J lost 1 base. Germline lookup yields CDR1 GTSNPN and CDR2 SVGIG (reference sequence). The CDR3 runs 14 residues. The CDR3 DNA follows: TGTGCCTGGAGTTATGGGACAGAGAACACTGAAGCTTTCTTT. Amino acid sequence: CAWSYGTENTEAFF.

This clone was picked up a small number of times. V is TRBV27 and J is TRBJ1-1; D is possibly TRBD1 (5 bases). The length of the CDR3 is 12 residues. Trimming pared 8 bases from V and 1 base from J, leaving 8 bases between. CDR1 MNHEY and CDR2 SMNVEV come from the germline V gene (reference sequence). The CDR3 nucleotides are TGTGCCAGCGGCACAGGGAACACTGAAGCTTTCTTT. This codes for CASGTGNTEAFF.

The chain couples TRBV6-5 to TRBJ2-2; the match to TRBD1 covers 9 bases. The CDR3 is 15 residues long. With V trimmed by 10 bases and J by 6 bases, 12 bases remained unmatched. Germline V gene lookup returns CDR1 MNHEY and CDR2 SVGAGI. This CDR3 reads CATNQQGAVAGELFF. CDR3 nucleotide sequence: TGTGCCACCAATCAACAGGGGGCTGTGGCCGGGGAGCTGTTTTTT.

J is TRBJ2-1 and V is TRBV27; possible D gene TRBD1, 6 bases. There are 14 residues in the CDR3. Germline V gene lookup returns CDR1 MNHEY and CDR2 SMNVEV (reference sequence). V was clipped by 7 bases and J by 13 bases, with 23 bases between them. The CDR3 loop is CASTSLDPTGFQFF. In DNA form, the CDR3 reads TGTGCCAGCACCTCCTTAGATCCTACAGGGTTTCAGTTCTTC.

This chain links TRBV7-2 with TRBJ2-2; no reliable D call. Germline CDR1 reads SGHTA; CDR2 reads FQGNSA. V lost 5 bases to trimming and J lost 1 base, with 11 bases between them. The CDR3 totals 15 residues. CDR3 coding DNA: TGTGCCAGCAGCCGAATCGCCGGGAACACCGGGGAGCTGTTTTTT. This encodes CASSRIAGNTGELFF.

The rearrangement links TRBV2 to TRBJ1-5; TRBD1 agrees at 10 bases. J lost 5 bases, V lost 6 bases, and 7 bases had no gene match. The CDR3 is 15 amino acids. Germline values: CDR1 SNHLY, CDR2 FYNNEI. The CDR3 nucleotides are TGTGCCAGCAGCAGTGGGACAGGGGTGTATCAGCCCCAGCATTTT. Translated, it gives CASSSGTGVYQPQHF.

This clone showed up just a few times. The rearrangement uses TRBV5-3 and TRBJ2-1, with 12 nucleotides matching TRBD2. TRBV5-3 has ORF status, its function being uncertain. V trimming: 4 bases; J trimming: 4 bases; junction bases outside the gene matches: 9. The CDR3 covers 17 residues. CDR3 region: CARSESYGLAGYNEQFF. DNA of the CDR3: TGTGCCAGAAGCGAGTCTTACGGACTAGCGGGGTACAATGAGCAGTTCTTC.

This clone was seen a handful of times. The rearrangement uses TRBV9 and TRBJ1-6; TRBD1 aligns across 11 bases. CDR1 SGDLS and CDR2 YYNGEE come from the germline V gene. V shed 3 bases, J shed 13 bases, and the junction held 6 bases outside the gene matches. The length of the CDR3 is 14 residues. CDR3 amino acids: CASSAGTGGIPLHF. CDR3 coding DNA: TGTGCCAGCAGCGCCGGGACAGGGGGGATTCCCCTCCACTTT.

This chain links TRBV6-6 with TRBJ2-4; unclear D gene. CDR3 size: 14 residues. The germline V gene has CDR1 MNHNY and CDR2 SVGAGI (reference sequence). Trimming removed 5 bases from V and 0 bases from J, with 8 bases in between. For the CDR3, the DNA is TGTGCCAGCAGTCAAGACTTAGCCAAAAACATTCAGTACTTC. This translates into CASSQDLAKNIQYF.

The CDR3 loop is CASSPGGRSTDTQYF. The CDR3 nucleotides are TGTGCCAGCAGCCCCGGGGGGCGGAGCACAGATACGCAGTATTTT. The gene calls are TRBV6-5 and TRBJ2-3, with TRBD2 as a possible D gene (7 bases). Germline V gene lookup returns CDR1 MNHEY and CDR2 SVGAGI. Trimming removed 6 bases from V and 0 bases from J, with 13 bases in between. The CDR3 is 15 residues long.

The chain links TRBV7-9 to TRBJ2-5; 7 positions agree with TRBD2. Trimming took 1 base from V and 8 from J; bases not matched to a gene: 13. The V gene's germline CDR1 is SEHNR and CDR2 FQNEAQ (reference sequence). The CDR3 loop spans 16 amino acids. CDR3 nucleotides: TGTGCCAGCAGCTTAGGGACGGCCCCTGGCGGGAGCACCCAGTACTTC. Residues: CASSLGTAPGGSTQYF. Full variable domain (missing parts from reference TRBV7-9 and TRBJ2-5): DTGVSQNPRHKITKRGQNVTFRCDPISEHNRLYWYRQTLGQGPEFLTYFQNEAQLEKSRLLSDRFSAERPKGSFSTLEIQRTEQGDSAMYLCASSLGTAPGGSTQYFGPGTRLLVL.

This clone was found once. The J gene is TRBJ1-6, the V gene TRBV4-1, with D hard to call. The V gene lost 2 bases and the J gene lost 7 bases, with 6 bases spanning the gap. Germline lookup yields CDR1 MGHRA and CDR2 YSYEKL. This CDR3 is built from 13 residues. CDR3 bases: TGCGCCAGCAGCCAAACGGTCAATTCACCCCTCCACTTT. Amino acid sequence: CASSQTVNSPLHF.

This clone was recorded once. Germline is not matched at one junction end, which may reflect a read error. The chain uses TRBV2 and TRBJ2-7; possibly TRBD2 for D (6 bases). The CDR3 runs 19 residues. Germline CDR1 SNHLY, CDR2 FYNNEI. Here the CDR3 DNA reads TGTGCCAGCAGTCTCCTCCTCGGGGGACCCACAGCATTCTCCTACGTGCAGTACTTC. Protein sequence: CASSLLLGGPTAFSYVQYF.

This rearrangement joins TRBV27 to TRBJ2-5, with 12 bases fitting TRBD1. The CDR3 has 14 residues. Trimming at V came to 5 bases and at J to 4 bases, leaving 2 bases not matched to a gene. In germline, CDR1 is MNHEY, CDR2 SMNVEV (reference sequence). The CDR3 DNA follows: TGTGCCAGCAGTCGGGACAGGGGGCGAGAGACCCAGTACTTC. It specifies CASSRDRGRETQYF.

The rearrangement links TRBV7-3 to TRBJ2-1; 8 bases are a match to TRBD2. Germline V lookup: CDR1 SGHTA, CDR2 FQGTGA. This CDR3 has 15 residues. Trimming cost V 1 base and J 7 bases; bases outside gene matches: 6. CDR3 DNA sequence: TGTGCCAGCAGCTTAATCGCGGGGGGACTTAATGAGCAGTTCTTC. Translated, it gives CASSLIAGGLNEQFF.

The chain employs TRBV15 and TRBJ2-1, with 7 bases identical to TRBD1. The V and J ends lost 0 bases and 3 bases, in that order; junction bases with no gene match: 8. Germline values: CDR1 LNHNV, CDR2 YYDKDF (reference sequence). CDR3 length: 17 residues. CDR3 loop: CATSRDYLGQIYNEQFF. The CDR3 DNA is TGTGCCACCAGCAGAGATTACTTGGGACAGATCTACAATGAGCAGTTCTTC. Full variable domain (outside the CDR3, taken from reference TRBV15 and TRBJ2-1): DAMVIQNPRYQVTQFGKPVTLSCSQTLNHNVMYWYQQKSSQAPKLLFHYYDKDFNNEADTPDNFQSRRPNTSFCFLDIRSPGLGDTAMYLCATSRDYLGQIYNEQFFGPGTRLTVL.

The chain has TRBV2 and TRBJ2-3; 9 nucleotides match TRBD1. Germline-derived CDR1 and CDR2 are SNHLY and FYNNEI. The trim removed 7 bases at V and 4 bases at J, leaving 6 bases unmatched. The CDR3 loop spans 14 amino acids. The chain's CDR3 is CASNNRGRSDTQYF. The CDR3 region has the DNA TGTGCCAGCAATAACAGGGGGCGGTCAGATACGCAGTATTTT.

Concerning this clone: This CDR3 is also generated by other DNA sequences in the sample. This chain connects TRBV30 to TRBJ2-1, with 8 bases aligning to TRBD2. The CDR3 runs 13 residues. Per germline, CDR1 GTSNPN and CDR2 SVGIG (reference sequence). After removal of 1 base from V and 14 bases from J, the junction contained 10 bases not matched to a gene. CDR3 loop: CAWSAQSGRSKFF. CDR3 nucleotide sequence: TGTGCCTGGAGTGCCCAAAGCGGGAGATCTAAGTTCTTC.

This clone appeared a few times. The chain recombines TRBV4-1 with TRBJ1-6; unclear D gene. V lost 4 bases and J lost 3, with 16 bases in between. CDR1 is MGHRA and CDR2 is YSYEKL in the germline V gene. The CDR3 is 17 amino acids. The CDR3 DNA reads TGCGCCAGCAGCCCGTCCCCCCCAACTTTCTATAATTCACCCCTCCACTTT. Translating it yields CASSPSPPTFYNSPLHF.

The chain joins TRBV19 to TRBJ1-6, with a weak D call TRBD1 (6 bases). Germline V gene data show CDR1 as LNHDA and CDR2 as SQIVND (reference sequence). V lost 7 bases and J lost 6, with 13 bases in between. The CDR3 loop spans 14 amino acids. CDR3 amino acids: CASTTRGINSPLHF. In nucleotides, the CDR3 is TGTGCCAGTACCACCAGGGGAATTAATTCACCCCTCCACTTT.

The J gene is TRBJ1-5, the V gene TRBV9; D is ambiguous. With 4 bases removed from V and 4 bases from J, the gap between germline ends came to 9 bases. Per the germline V gene, CDR1 is SGDLS and CDR2 is YYNGEE. This CDR3 contains 13 residues. The CDR3 nucleotides are TGTGCCAGCAGCTTCGACATTAATCAGCCCCAGCATTTT. Amino acids: CASSFDINQPQHF.

V gene TRBV7-9 combines with J gene TRBJ2-5; tentatively, D is TRBD1 (6 bases). From germline, CDR1 is SEHNR and CDR2 FQNEAQ (reference sequence). The CDR3 totals 14 residues. Trimming shortened V by 5 bases and J by 2 bases, and 12 bases separated the two germline ends. The CDR3 region has the DNA TGTGCCAGCAGCCAAGGCCAGGGGCAAGAGACCCAGTACTTC. Residues: CASSQGQGQETQYF.

This CDR3 is CASSPLEGAGFTEAFF. The CDR3, as DNA: TGTGCCAGCTCACCACTGGAGGGGGCTGGTTTCACTGAAGCTTTCTTT. V and J are TRBV18 and TRBJ1-1; TRBD1 agrees at 7 bases. This CDR3 has 16 residues. Germline-derived CDR1 and CDR2 are KGHSH and LQKENI. Trimming cost V 1 base and J 4 bases; bases outside gene matches: 9.

The chain links TRBV6-5 to TRBJ2-7; D perhaps matches TRBD2 (6 bases). The CDR3 runs to 12 residues. Trimming removed 10 bases from V and 6 bases from J, with 16 bases in between. The V gene's germline CDR1 is MNHEY and CDR2 SVGAGI. The CDR3: CATGLRFSEQYF. CDR3 in DNA: TGTGCCACGGGACTTCGCTTCTCCGAGCAGTACTTC.

CDR3 nucleotide sequence: TGTGCCTACCGACTAGGAGCTTTCTTT. Protein sequence: CAYRLGAFF. V and J are TRBV30 and TRBJ1-1; D unresolved. Germline V gene lookup returns CDR1 GTSNPN and CDR2 SVGIG (reference sequence). The CDR3 covers 9 residues. V was pared by 7 bases and J by 10 bases, with 10 bases between.

This clone has just a few counts. This sequence joins TRBV25-1 and TRBJ2-7, with 10 bases fitting TRBD2. The CDR3 length is 15 residues. Trimming took 4 bases from V and 6 from J; bases not matched to a gene: 9. CDR1 is MGHDK, CDR2 SYGVNS, per germline. The CDR3 loop reads CASSATLAGASEQYF. CDR3 nucleotides: TGTGCCAGCAGTGCAACTCTAGCGGGAGCTTCCGAGCAGTACTTC.